This T cell receptor beta chain came from a study of blood T cell repertoires in COVID-19. In the study overall: The United States, Italy and Spain supplied acute and convalescent COVID-19 samples. The analysed material was cDNA or gDNA that came from T cells, B-cell-depleted T cells, or PBMCs.

Authors' processing steps: Reference gene primer amplification gave nucleated cell count estimates. Generated by immunoSEQ multiplex PCR, the TCRdb table keeps only in-frame clones and is missing some. V and J calls and clone size are copied from that table; D and trimming were computed from the DNA. There are about 86,000 clones in the sample; over 80% occur only once, and roughly a third lies in the top ten. This CDR3 has 14 amino acids. The germline V gene encodes CDR1 KGHSH and CDR2 LQKENI. V lost 6 bases to trimming and J lost 4 bases, with 15 bases between them. Source material: peripheral blood. The J gene is TRBJ2-5, the V gene TRBV18; D remains unclear. This TCR derives from a woman older than 75 with active or convalescent COVID-19. This CDR3 reads CASSSRSRRETQYF. The CDR3 DNA follows: TGTGCCAGCTCCTCGCGGAGTAGGCGAGAGACCCAGTACTTC.